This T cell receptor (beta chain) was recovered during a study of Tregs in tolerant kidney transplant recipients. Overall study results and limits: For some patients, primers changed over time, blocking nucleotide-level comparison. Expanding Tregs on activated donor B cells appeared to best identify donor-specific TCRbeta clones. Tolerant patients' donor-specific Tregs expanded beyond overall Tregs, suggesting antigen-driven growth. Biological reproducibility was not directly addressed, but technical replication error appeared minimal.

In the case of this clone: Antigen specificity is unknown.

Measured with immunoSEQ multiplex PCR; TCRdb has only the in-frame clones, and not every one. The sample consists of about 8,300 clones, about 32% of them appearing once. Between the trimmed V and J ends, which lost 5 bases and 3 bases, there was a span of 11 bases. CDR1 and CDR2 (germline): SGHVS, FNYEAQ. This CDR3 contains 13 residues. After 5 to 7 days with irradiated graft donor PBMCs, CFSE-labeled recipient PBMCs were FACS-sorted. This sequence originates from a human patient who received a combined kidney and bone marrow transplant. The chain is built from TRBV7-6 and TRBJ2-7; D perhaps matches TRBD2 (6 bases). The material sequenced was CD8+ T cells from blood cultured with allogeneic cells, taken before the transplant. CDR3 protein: CASSPGLNYEQYF. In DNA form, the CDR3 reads TGTGCCAGCAGCCCGGGACTCAACTACGAGCAGTACTTC.